Shown below are 17 T cell receptor beta chains from a single sample sequenced in a study of cytomegalovirus exposure and HLA in healthy donors (dated 2017 in TCRdb). Library method: the immunoSEQ multiplex PCR assay. The multiplex PCR relied on a mix of 60 forward primers for TCR Vbeta segments and 13 reverse primers for TCR Jbeta segments. TCRdb took this table from immuneACCESS and kept in-frame rearrangements with V and J called. Such tables lack part of the clones; where checked against another copy, unresolved V genes explain under half of the gap, and the rest is unexplained. Present in this sample are some 200,000 clones, about four fifths of which were seen just once. The ten largest clones capture approximately 2.2% of the sample. Sequencing input: PBMCs. All receptors come from a woman between 50 and 59 years old in good health and CMV-seronegative.

This CDR3 reads CASSVGTPDGGAGYTQYF. DNA of the CDR3: TGTGCCAGCAGCGTAGGGACGCCGGATGGTGGGGCAGGATATACGCAGTATTTT. The rearrangement links TRBV9 to TRBJ2-3, with D possibly being TRBD1 (5 bases). Trimming stripped 0 bases from V and 7 bases from J, with 24 bases between. CDR3 length equals 18 residues. The germline V gene encodes CDR1 SGDLS and CDR2 YYNGEE.

The rearrangement joins TRBV28 to TRBJ2-7; maybe TRBD1 (6 bases). Trimming stripped 5 bases from V and 3 bases from J, with 17 bases between. There are 15 residues in the CDR3. Germline V gene lookup returns CDR1 MDHEN and CDR2 SYDVKM. CDR3 nucleotides: TGTGCCAGCAGTCCTTCCGGGACACCAAGCTACGAGCAGTACTTC. Its protein is CASSPSGTPSYEQYF. Filled out from reference TRBV28 and TRBJ2-7, the complete variable domain reads DVKVTQSSRYLVKRTGEKVFLECVQDMDHENMFWYRQDPGLGLRLIYFSYDVKMKEKGDIPEGYSVSREKKERFSLILESASTNQTSMYLCASSPSGTPSYEQYFGPGTRLTVT.

There are a few counts of this clone. This specimen includes other DNA sequences encoding the same CDR3. The chain employs TRBV11-2 and TRBJ2-7; D might be TRBD2 (5 bases). This CDR3 has 13 amino acids. CDR1 is SGHAT, CDR2 FQNNGV, per germline. V lost 3 bases and J lost 2, with 8 bases in between. This CDR3 reads CASSLLAPYEQYF. In nucleotides, the CDR3 is TGTGCCAGCAGCTTGCTAGCTCCCTACGAGCAGTACTTC.

This chain uses TRBV6-1 with TRBJ2-3, with 11 bases aligning to TRBD1. Trimming took 2 bases from V and 1 from J; bases not matched to a gene: 14. Germline V CDR1 and CDR2: MNHNS, SASEGT. This CDR3 region has 20 residues. The CDR3 bases are TGTGCCAGCAGTGAATTACCGGGACAGGGGGTTACTTTTGGCACAGATACGCAGTATTTT. This gives the protein CASSELPGQGVTFGTDTQYF.

The rearrangement links TRBV6-6 to TRBJ2-5; TRBD1 might be the D (5 bases). The last part of the DNA fits TRBJ2-7 better; the J call may be wrong. Germline assignment: CDR1 MNHNY and CDR2 SVGAGI (reference sequence). The CDR3 runs 14 residues. CDR3 protein: CASSYSSGSYEQYF. The CDR3 DNA is TGTGCCAGCAGTTACTCGTCAGGGTCCTACGAGCAGTACTTC.

This clone came up once. This chain connects TRBV29-1 to TRBJ1-4; 7 bases are shared with TRBD1. Trimming at V came to 7 bases and at J to 3 bases, leaving 11 bases not matched to a gene. The CDR3 is made up of 15 amino acids. The germline gives CDR1 SQVTM, CDR2 ANQGSEA. CDR3 residues: CSATGVLGPNEKLFF. CDR3 DNA: TGCAGCGCCACAGGGGTTTTGGGTCCTAATGAAAAACTGTTTTTT.

The J gene is TRBJ1-5, the V gene TRBV19, with 9 bases matching TRBD1. The V and J ends lost 7 bases and 3 bases, in that order; junction bases with no gene match: 4. The CDR3 totals 14 residues. Per germline, CDR1 LNHDA and CDR2 SQIVND (reference sequence). The CDR3 DNA is TGTGCCAGTACGGGACAGGGCCCCAATCAGCCCCAGCATTTT. Protein sequence: CASTGQGPNQPQHF. Full variable domain (remainder filled in from reference TRBV19 and TRBJ1-5): DGGITQSPKYLFRKEGQNVTLSCEQNLNHDAMYWYRQDPGQGLRLIYYSQIVNDFQKGDIAEGYSVSREKKESFPLTVTSAQKNPTAFYLCASTGQGPNQPQHFGDGTRLSIL.

V usage is TRBV2 and J usage is TRBJ2-6; D uncertain. Germline V gene lookup returns CDR1 SNHLY and CDR2 FYNNEI. Trimming stripped 4 bases from V and 0 bases from J, with 7 bases between. The CDR3 has 15 amino acids. CDR3 bases: TGTGCCAGCAGTGCCTACGGCTCTGGGGCCAACGTCCTGACTTTC. It is translated as CASSAYGSGANVLTF.

The V call is TRBV5-1, the J call TRBJ2-2; weak D call: TRBD1 (6 bases). Germline lookup yields CDR1 SGHRS and CDR2 YFSETQ. The CDR3 sequence is 14 residues long. V was pared by 5 bases and J by 7 bases, with 15 bases between. CDR3 region: CASRVGQSNGELFF. CDR3 bases: TGCGCCAGCAGAGTTGGACAGTCTAACGGGGAGCTGTTTTTT.

Concerning this clone itself: The junction departs from germline at one end; a sequencing error may be responsible. The chain has TRBV7-9 and TRBJ1-4; D is unclear. The V gene's germline CDR1 is SEHNR and CDR2 FQNEAQ (reference sequence). CDR3 size: 14 residues. The CDR3 region is CSSSSGGTNEKLFF. The DNA of the CDR3 is TGTTCCAGCAGCTCAGGAGGAACCAATGAAAAACTGTTTTTT.

V usage is TRBV28 and J usage is TRBJ2-5; 8 bases agree with TRBD2. The CDR3 contains 14 residues. The ends lost 7 bases at V and 2 bases at J; junction bases unmatched: 6. Germline V gene lookup returns CDR1 MDHEN and CDR2 SYDVKM. This chain's CDR3 is CASTLLAGQETQYF. CDR3 nucleotides: TGTGCCAGCACTCTTTTAGCGGGACAAGAGACCCAGTACTTC.

The sample holds a few counts of this clone. The chain carries TRBV5-6 and TRBJ2-5, with D maybe TRBD1 (6 bases). Per the germline V gene, CDR1 is SGHDT and CDR2 is YYEEEE. This CDR3 region has 13 residues. V was cut by 4 bases and J by 5 bases, with 12 bases left in between. CDR3 sequence reads: CASSLTGWETQYF. The CDR3 DNA sequence: TGTGCCAGCAGCCTCACAGGGTGGGAGACCCAGTACTTC.

The chain is built from TRBV5-1 and TRBJ2-5; unclear D gene. The CDR3 sequence is 13 residues long. Germline loops: CDR1 SGHRS, CDR2 YFSETQ. Trimming took 5 bases from V and 1 from J, leaving 9 bases between them. CDR3 sequence (DNA): TGCGCCAGCAGAAAACAGCTCCAAGAGACCCAGTACTTC. This sequence encodes CASRKQLQETQYF.

This chain links TRBV19 with TRBJ2-7; D ambiguous. The V and J ends lost 6 bases and 6 bases respectively, with 12 bases between them. Germline V CDR1 and CDR2: LNHDA, SQIVND (reference sequence). This CDR3 comprises 12 residues. As DNA, the CDR3 is TGTGCCAGTAGCTCGGGTCTCCTCGAGCAGTACTTC. This encodes CASSSGLLEQYF.

This rearrangement joins TRBV9 to TRBJ1-2; D call uncertain. Germline V gene sequence: CDR1 SGDLS, CDR2 YYNGEE. Between the trimmed V and J ends, which lost 3 bases and 2 bases, there was a span of 11 bases. The CDR3 spans 14 residues. The CDR3 DNA follows: TGTGCCAGCAGCGACCGGGGTGGCAACTATGGCTACACCTTC. This codes for CASSDRGGNYGYTF.

This chain uses TRBV5-1 with TRBJ2-2; 10 bases align to TRBD1. The V segment lost 3 bases and the J segment 6 bases; nucleotides outside the gene matches: 5. Germline V gene sequence: CDR1 SGHRS, CDR2 YFSETQ. The CDR3 loop spans 15 amino acids. The CDR3 loop is CASSSGQGVPGELFF. The CDR3 DNA sequence: TGCGCCAGCAGCTCCGGACAGGGGGTACCCGGGGAGCTGTTTTTT.

This clone came up once. This chain uses TRBV6-5 with TRBJ1-5, with D possibly being TRBD1 (5 bases). Germline lookup yields CDR1 MNHEY and CDR2 SVGAGI. The CDR3 contains 14 residues. The ends were cut back, 2 bases at V and 1 base at J, with 6 bases in the middle. CDR3 nucleotide sequence: TGTGCCAGCAGTTACGGGGGGAGCAATCAGCCCCAGCATTTT. It specifies CASSYGGSNQPQHF.